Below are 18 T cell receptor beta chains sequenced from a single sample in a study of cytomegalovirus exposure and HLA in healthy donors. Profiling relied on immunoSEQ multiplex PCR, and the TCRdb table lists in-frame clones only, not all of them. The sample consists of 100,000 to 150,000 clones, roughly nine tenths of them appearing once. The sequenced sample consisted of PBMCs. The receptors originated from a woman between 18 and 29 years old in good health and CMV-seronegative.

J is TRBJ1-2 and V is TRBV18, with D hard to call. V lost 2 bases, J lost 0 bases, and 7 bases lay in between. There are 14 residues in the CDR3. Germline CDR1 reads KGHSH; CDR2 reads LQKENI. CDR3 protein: CASSPSAANYGYTF. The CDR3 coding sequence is TGTGCCAGCTCACCATCCGCAGCTAACTATGGCTACACCTTC.

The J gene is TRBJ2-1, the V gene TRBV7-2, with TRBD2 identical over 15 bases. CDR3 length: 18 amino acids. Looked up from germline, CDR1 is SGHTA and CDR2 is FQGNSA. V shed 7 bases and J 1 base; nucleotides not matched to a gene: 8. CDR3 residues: CASTWTSGGVGSYNEQFF. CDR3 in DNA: TGTGCCAGCACCTGGACTAGCGGGGGGGTTGGTTCCTACAATGAGCAGTTCTTC.

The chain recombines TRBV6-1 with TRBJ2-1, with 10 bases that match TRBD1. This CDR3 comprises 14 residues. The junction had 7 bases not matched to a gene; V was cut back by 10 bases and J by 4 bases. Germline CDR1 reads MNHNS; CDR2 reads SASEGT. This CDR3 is CATRRQGAYNEQFF. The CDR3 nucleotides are TGTGCCACCCGGAGACAGGGGGCTTACAATGAGCAGTTCTTC.

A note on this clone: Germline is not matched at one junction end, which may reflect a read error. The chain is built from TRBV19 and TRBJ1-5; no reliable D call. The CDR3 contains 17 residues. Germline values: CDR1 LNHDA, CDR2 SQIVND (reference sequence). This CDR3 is CASSIGPGGGSIQPQHF. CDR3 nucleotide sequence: TGTGCCAGTAGTATAGGCCCGGGCGGAGGAAGCATTCAGCCCCAGCATTTT.

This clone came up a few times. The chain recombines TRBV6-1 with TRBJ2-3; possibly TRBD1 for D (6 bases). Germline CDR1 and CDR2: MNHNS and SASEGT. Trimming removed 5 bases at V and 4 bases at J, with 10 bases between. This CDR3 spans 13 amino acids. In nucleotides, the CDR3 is TGTGCCAGCAGTACAGGGTGGGCAGATACGCAGTATTTT. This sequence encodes CASSTGWADTQYF.

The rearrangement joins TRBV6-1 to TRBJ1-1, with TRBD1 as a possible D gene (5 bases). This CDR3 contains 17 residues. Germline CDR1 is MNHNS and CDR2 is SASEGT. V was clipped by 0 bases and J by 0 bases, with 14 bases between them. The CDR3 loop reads CASSEAAGRGLNTEAFF. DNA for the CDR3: TGTGCCAGCAGTGAAGCGGCAGGGCGGGGTCTGAACACTGAAGCTTTCTTT.

The CDR3 protein is CASSLPRDSYNEQFF. The DNA of the CDR3 is TGTGCCAGCAGCTTGCCCAGGGACTCCTACAATGAGCAGTTCTTC. The chain is built from TRBV5-8 and TRBJ2-1; tentatively, D is TRBD1 (5 bases). Per germline, CDR1 SGHTS and CDR2 YDEGEE. The CDR3 has 15 residues. With 1 base removed from V and 0 bases from J, the gap between germline ends came to 8 bases. Combining the CDR3 with reference TRBV5-8 and TRBJ2-1 gives the whole variable domain EAGVTQSPTHLIKTRGQQATLRCSPISGHTSVYWYQQALGLGLQFLLWYDEGEERNRGNFPPRFSGRQFPNYSSELNVNALELEDSALYLCASSLPRDSYNEQFFGPGTRLTVL.

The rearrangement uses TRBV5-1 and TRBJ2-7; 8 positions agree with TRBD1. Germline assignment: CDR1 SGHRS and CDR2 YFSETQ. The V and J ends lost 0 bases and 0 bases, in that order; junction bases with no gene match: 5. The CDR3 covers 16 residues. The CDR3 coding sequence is TGCGCCAGCAGCTTGGATCCCGGACAGGGCTCCTACGAGCAGTACTTC. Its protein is CASSLDPGQGSYEQYF.

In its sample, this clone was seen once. The CDR3 sequence: CASSPGGTGLQGREKLFF. CDR3 DNA: TGTGCCAGCTCACCCGGCGGGACGGGCCTGCAAGGAAGGGAAAAACTGTTTTTT. The V call is TRBV18, the J call TRBJ1-4; D perhaps matches TRBD1 (5 bases). Per the germline V gene, CDR1 is KGHSH and CDR2 is LQKENI. V gave up 3 bases and J gave up 8 bases, with 25 bases separating them. This CDR3 comprises 18 residues. The complete variable domain, with remaining parts taken from reference TRBV18 and TRBJ1-4, reads NAGVMQNPRHLVRRRGQEARLRCSPMKGHSHVYWYRQLPEEGLKFMVYLQKENIIDESGMPKERFSAEFPKEGPSILRIQQVVRGDSAAYFCASSPGGTGLQGREKLFFGSGTQLSVL.

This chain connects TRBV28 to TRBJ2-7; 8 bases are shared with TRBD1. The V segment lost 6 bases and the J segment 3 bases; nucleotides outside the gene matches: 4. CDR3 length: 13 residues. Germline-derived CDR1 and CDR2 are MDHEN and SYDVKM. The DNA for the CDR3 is TGTGCCAGCAGGGACAGGGCCCACTACGAGCAGTACTTC. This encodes CASRDRAHYEQYF.

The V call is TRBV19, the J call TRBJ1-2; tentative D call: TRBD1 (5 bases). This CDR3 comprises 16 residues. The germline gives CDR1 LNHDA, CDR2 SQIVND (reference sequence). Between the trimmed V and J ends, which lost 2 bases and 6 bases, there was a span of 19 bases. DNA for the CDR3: TGTGCCAGTAGTATAACAGGTTTCGGGGGAATTGATGGCTACACCTTC. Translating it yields CASSITGFGGIDGYTF.

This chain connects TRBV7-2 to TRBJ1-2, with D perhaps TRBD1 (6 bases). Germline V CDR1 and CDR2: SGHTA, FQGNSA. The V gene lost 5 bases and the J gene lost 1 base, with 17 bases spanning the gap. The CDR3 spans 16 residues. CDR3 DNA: TGTGCCAGCAGCCTAAGAGCCGGGACACTTAACTATGGCTACACCTTC. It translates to CASSLRAGTLNYGYTF.

CDR3 sequence: CASSNRALVTEAFF. CDR3 nucleotide sequence: TGTGCCAGCAGTAACAGGGCTTTGGTCACTGAAGCTTTCTTT. The rearrangement links TRBV2 to TRBJ1-1; TRBD1 is a possible D gene (6 bases). The germline V and J ends were trimmed by 5 bases and 4 bases, with 14 bases remaining between them. The CDR3 runs 14 residues. CDR1 and CDR2 from the germline V gene are SNHLY and FYNNEI.

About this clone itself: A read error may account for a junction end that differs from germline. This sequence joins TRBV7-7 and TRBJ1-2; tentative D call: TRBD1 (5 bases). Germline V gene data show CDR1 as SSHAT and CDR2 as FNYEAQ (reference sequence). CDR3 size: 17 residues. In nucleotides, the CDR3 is TGTGCTAGCAGCCCCCTAGAGGGGTACACTGCGGGCCGGGAGAAGACCTTC. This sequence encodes CASSPLEGYTAGREKTF.

CDR3 bases: TGTGCCAGCAGCTTGGGTAGCGGGGGGTATTACAATGAGCAGTTCTTC. Protein sequence: CASSLGSGGYYNEQFF. The chain carries TRBV7-2 and TRBJ2-1, with 10 bases that match TRBD2. Per germline, CDR1 SGHTA and CDR2 FQGNSA. Losses at the gene ends were 3 bases for V and 4 bases for J; bases not matched to a gene: 6. The CDR3 has 16 residues.

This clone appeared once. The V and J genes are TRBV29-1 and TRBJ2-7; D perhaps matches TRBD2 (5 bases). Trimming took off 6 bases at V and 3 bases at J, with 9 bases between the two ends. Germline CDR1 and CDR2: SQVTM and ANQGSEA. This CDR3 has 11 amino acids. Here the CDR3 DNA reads TGCAGCGTGAGGGCGGTCTACGAGCAGTACTTC. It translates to CSVRAVYEQYF.

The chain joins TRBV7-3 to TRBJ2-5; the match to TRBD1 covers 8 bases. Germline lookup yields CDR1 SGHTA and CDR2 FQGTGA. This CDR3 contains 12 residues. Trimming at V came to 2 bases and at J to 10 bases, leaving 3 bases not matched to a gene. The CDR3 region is CASSLGTGGQYF. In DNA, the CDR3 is TGTGCCAGCAGCTTAGGAACAGGGGGCCAGTACTTC.

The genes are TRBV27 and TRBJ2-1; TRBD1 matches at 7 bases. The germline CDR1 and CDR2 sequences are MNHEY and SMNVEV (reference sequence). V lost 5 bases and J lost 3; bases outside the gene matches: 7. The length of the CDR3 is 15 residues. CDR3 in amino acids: CASSRQGSLYNEQFF. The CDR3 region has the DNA TGTGCCAGCAGTAGACAGGGTAGTCTCTACAATGAGCAGTTCTTC.